This T cell receptor beta chain was obtained from a study of blood T cell repertoires in COVID-19. Original analysis: Amplified reference gene primers provided the basis for estimating nucleated cell counts. Sequencing was performed with immunoSEQ multiplex PCR; in TCRdb, only in-frame clones are kept and a portion is missing. The DNA gave D and trimming, while V, J and clone size come from that table. Of over 200,000 clones listed, more than 80% were seen once; the top ten hold roughly 2.5%. Seattle researchers signed up patients amid active infection and tracked them longitudinally. The sample taken for sequencing was peripheral blood. The receptor was derived from a man younger than 40 with COVID-19, enrolled during active disease.

The CDR3 loop reads CASSPNRANEQFF. In DNA, the CDR3 is TGTGCCAGCAGCCCAAACAGGGCCAATGAGCAGTTCTTC. This chain connects TRBV7-2 to TRBJ2-1; D is possibly TRBD1 (6 bases). With 5 bases removed from V and 6 bases from J, the gap between germline ends came to 11 bases. The CDR3 covers 13 residues. Per germline, CDR1 SGHTA and CDR2 FQGNSA.